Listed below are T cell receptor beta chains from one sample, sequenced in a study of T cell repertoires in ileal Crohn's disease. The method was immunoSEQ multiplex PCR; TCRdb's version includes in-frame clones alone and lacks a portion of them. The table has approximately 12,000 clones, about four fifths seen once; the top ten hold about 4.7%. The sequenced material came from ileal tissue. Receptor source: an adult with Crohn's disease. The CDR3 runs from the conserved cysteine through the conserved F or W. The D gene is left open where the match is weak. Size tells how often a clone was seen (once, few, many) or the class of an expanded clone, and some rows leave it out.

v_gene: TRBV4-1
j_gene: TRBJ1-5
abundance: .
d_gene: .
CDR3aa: CASSQTGDSNQPQHF
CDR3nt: TGCGCCAGCAGCCAAACAGGCGACAGCAATCAGCCCCAGCATTTT

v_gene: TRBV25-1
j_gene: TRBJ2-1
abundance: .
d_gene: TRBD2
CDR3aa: CASSLLGGDHNEQFF
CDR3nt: TGTGCCAGCAGTCTATTGGGGGGGGACCACAATGAGCAGTTCTTC

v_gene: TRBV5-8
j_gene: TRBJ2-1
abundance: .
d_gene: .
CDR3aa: CASSLVLNTVYEQFF
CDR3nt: TGTGCCAGCAGCTTGGTCCTTAATACTGTGTATGAGCAGTTCTTC

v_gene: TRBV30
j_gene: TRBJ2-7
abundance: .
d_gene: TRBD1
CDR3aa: CAWTPLDADRSYEQYF
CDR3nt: TGTGCCTGGACCCCGTTGGACGCGGACAGGTCCTACGAGCAGTACTTC

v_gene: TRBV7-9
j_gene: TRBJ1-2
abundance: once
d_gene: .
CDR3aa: CASSLRKWTSPTGYTF
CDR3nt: TGTGCCAGCAGCTTGAGAAAATGGACATCTCCGACTGGCTACACCTTC

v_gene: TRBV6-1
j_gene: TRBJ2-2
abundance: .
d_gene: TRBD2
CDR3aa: CASSVASGDTGELFF
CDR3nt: TGTGCCAGCAGTGTAGCTAGCGGGGACACCGGGGAGCTGTTTTTT

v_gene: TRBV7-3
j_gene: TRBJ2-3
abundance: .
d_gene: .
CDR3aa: CASSLYHSTDTQYF
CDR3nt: TGTGCCAGCAGCTTATATCACTCTACAGATACGCAGTATTTT

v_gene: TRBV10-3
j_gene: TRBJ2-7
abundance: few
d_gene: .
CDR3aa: CAISDPGTQTYEQYF
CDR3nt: TGTGCCATCAGTGATCCCGGGACTCAGACCTACGAGCAGTACTTC

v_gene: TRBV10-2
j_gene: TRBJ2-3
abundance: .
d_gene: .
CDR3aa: CASSEQGSHTQYF
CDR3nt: TGCGCCAGCAGTGAACAGGGATCACATACGCAGTATTTT

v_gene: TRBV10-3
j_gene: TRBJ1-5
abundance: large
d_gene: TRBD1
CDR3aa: CAARETGSSNQPQHF
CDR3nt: TGTGCAGCCCGAGAGACAGGGTCTAGCAATCAGCCCCAGCATTTT

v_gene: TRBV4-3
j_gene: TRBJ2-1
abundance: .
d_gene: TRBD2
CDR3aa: CASSQDPGGGAYNEQFF
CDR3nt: TGCGCCAGCAGCCAAGATCCGGGAGGGGGAGCCTACAATGAGCAGTTCTTC

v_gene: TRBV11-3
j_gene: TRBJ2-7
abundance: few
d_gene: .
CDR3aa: CASSANRDEQYF
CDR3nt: TGTGCCAGCAGCGCAAACAGGGACGAGCAGTACTTC

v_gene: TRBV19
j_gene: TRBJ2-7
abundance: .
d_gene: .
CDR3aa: CASRPTGAGYEQYF
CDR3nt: TGTGCCAGTAGACCGACAGGTGCAGGCTACGAGCAGTACTTC

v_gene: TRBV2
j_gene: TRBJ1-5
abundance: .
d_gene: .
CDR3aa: CASSTGLRSNQPQHF
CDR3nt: TGTGCCAGCAGTACTGGACTCCGTAGCAATCAGCCCCAGCATTTT

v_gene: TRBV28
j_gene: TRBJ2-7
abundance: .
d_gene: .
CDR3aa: CASSKTGHPSREQYF
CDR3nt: TGTGCCAGCAGTAAAACAGGCCACCCGTCCCGCGAGCAGTACTTC

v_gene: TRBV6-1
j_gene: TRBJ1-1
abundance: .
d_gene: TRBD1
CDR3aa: CASSTGQPTEAFF
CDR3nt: TGTGCCAGCAGTACGGGACAGCCCACAGAAGCTTTCTTT

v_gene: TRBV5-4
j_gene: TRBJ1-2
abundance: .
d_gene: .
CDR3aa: CASSSDNRELYYGYTF
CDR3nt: TGTGCCAGCAGCTCGGATAACAGAGAACTTTACTATGGCTACACCTTC

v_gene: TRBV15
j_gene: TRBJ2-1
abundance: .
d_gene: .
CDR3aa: CATSRGGGRYNEQFF
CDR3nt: TGTGCCACCAGCAGAGGGGGGGGGCGCTACAATGAGCAGTTCTTC

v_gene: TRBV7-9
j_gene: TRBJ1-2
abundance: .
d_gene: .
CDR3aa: CASSSRQVRLGYTF
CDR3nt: TGTGCCAGCAGCTCGAGACAGGTTCGACTTGGCTACACCTTC

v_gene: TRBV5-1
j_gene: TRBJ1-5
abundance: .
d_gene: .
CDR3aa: CASSLGDTGNQPQHF
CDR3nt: TGCGCCAGCAGCTTGGGGGACACCGGCAATCAGCCCCAGCATTTT

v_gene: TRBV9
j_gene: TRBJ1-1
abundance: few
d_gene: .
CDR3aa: CASSPRQWNTEAFF
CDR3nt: TGTGCCAGCAGCCCAAGACAGTGGAACACTGAAGCTTTCTTT

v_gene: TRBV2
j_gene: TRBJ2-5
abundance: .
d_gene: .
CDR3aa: CASSRGWTETQYF
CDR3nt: TGTGCCAGCAGCCGGGGGTGGACAGAGACCCAGTACTTC

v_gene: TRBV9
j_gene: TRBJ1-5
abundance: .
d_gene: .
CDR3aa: CASSRNQTRGGNQPQHF
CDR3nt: TGTGCCAGCAGCCGGAACCAGACTAGGGGAGGCAATCAGCCCCAGCATTTT

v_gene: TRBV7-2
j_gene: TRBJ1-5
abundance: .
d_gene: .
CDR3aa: CASSLVLNQPQHF
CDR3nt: TGTGCCAGCAGCTTAGTGCTAAATCAGCCCCAGCATTTT

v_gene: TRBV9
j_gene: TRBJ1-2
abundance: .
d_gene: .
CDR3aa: CASSVSGQTLNYGYTF
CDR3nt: TGTGCCAGCAGCGTAAGCGGACAGACCTTAAACTATGGCTACACCTTC

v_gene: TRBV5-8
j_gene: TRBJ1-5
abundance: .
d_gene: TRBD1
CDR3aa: CASSKRQGDQPQHF
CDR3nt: TGTGCCAGCAGCAAACGACAGGGGGATCAGCCCCAGCATTTT

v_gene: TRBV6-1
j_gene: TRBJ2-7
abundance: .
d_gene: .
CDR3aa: CASSEAFRGAYEQYF
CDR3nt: TGTGCCAGCAGTGAAGCCTTCAGGGGGGCCTACGAGCAGTACTTC

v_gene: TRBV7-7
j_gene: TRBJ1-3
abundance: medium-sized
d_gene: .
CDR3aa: CASSRDRGNTIYF
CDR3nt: TGTGCCAGCAGCCGCGACAGGGGAAACACCATATATTTT

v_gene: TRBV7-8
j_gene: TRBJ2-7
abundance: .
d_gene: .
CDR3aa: CASSLPGYEQYF
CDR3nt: TGTGCCAGCAGCTTACCAGGCTACGAGCAGTACTTC

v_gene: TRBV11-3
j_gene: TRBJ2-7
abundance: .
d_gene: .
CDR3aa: CASSPTQGTLYF
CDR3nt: TGTGCCAGCAGCCCTACACAGGGGACTCTGTACTTC

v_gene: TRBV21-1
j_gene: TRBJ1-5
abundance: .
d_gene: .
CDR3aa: CASSNERGTVEYSNQPQHF
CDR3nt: TGTGCCAGCAGCAACGAAAGAGGGACAGTTGAATATAGCAATCAGCCCCAGCATTTT

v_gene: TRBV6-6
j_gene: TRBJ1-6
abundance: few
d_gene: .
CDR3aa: CATRPPNNRETLHF
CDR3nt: TGTGCCACCAGACCCCCCAACAACAGGGAAACCCTCCACTTT

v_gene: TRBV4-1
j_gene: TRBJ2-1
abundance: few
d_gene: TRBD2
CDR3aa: CASSQETGTIYNEQFF
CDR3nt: TGCGCCAGCAGCCAGGAGACCGGGACTATATACAATGAGCAGTTCTTC

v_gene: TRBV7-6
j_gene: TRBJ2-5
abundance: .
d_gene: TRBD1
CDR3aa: CASSSLRQGGQETQYF
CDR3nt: TGTGCCAGCAGCTCTCTAAGACAGGGGGGCCAAGAGACCCAGTACTTC

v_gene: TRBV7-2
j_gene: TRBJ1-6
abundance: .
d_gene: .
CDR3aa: CASSPAGNSPLHF
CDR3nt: TGTGCCAGCAGCCCAGCGGGTAATTCACCCCTCCACTTT

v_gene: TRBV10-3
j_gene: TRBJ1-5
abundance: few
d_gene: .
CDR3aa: CASGTGDANQPQHF
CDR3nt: TGTGCCAGCGGGACCGGCGATGCAAATCAGCCCCAGCATTTT

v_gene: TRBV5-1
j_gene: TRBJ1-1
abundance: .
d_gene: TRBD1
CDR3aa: CASSTGQGASGTEAFF
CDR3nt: TGCGCCAGCAGCACGGGACAGGGGGCTTCAGGGACTGAAGCTTTCTTT

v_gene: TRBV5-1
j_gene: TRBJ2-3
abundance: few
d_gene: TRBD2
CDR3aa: CASSFGLAGDLMSTDTQYF
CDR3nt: TGCGCCAGCAGCTTTGGACTAGCGGGGGACCTTATGAGCACAGATACGCAGTATTTT

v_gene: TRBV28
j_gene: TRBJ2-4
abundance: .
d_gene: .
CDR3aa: CASSSGQVAKNIQYF
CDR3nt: TGTGCCAGCAGCTCGGGACAAGTAGCCAAAAACATTCAGTACTTC

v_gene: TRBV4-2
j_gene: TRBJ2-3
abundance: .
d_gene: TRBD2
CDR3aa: CASSQELAGGSTDTQYF
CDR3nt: TGTGCCAGCAGCCAAGAGCTAGCGGGGGGTAGCACAGATACGCAGTATTTT

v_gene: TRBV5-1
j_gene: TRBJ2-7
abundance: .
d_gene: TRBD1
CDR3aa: CASSSWDRPYEQYF
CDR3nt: TGCGCCAGCAGCTCGTGGGACAGGCCCTACGAGCAGTACTTC

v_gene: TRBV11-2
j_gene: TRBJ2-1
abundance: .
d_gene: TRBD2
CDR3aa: CASRGAGAFGDEQFF
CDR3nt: TGTGCCAGCAGGGGAGCGGGGGCATTCGGAGATGAGCAGTTCTTC

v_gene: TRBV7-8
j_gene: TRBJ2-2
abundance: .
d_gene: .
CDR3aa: CASSLAGGLNTGELFF
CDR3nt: TGTGCCAGCAGCTTAGCCGGGGGGCTCAACACCGGGGAGCTGTTTTTT

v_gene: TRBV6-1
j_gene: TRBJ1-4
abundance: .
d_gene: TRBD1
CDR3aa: CASHLGGAGEKLFF
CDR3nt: TGTGCCAGCCACTTAGGGGGCGCAGGTGAAAAACTGTTTTTT

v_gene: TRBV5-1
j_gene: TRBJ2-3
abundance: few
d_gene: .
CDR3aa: CASSLTPGGTSTDTQYF
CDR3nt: TGCGCCAGCAGCTTGACCCCGGGGGGCACTAGCACAGATACGCAGTATTTT

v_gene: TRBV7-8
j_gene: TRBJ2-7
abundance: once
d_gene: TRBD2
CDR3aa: CASSLGPGLAGSGYEQYF
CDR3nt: TGTGCCAGCAGCCTGGGGCCGGGACTAGCGGGGAGTGGTTACGAGCAGTACTTC

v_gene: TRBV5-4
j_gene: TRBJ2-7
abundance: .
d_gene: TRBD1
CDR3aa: CASSLGTGGYEQYF
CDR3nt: TGTGCCAGCAGCTTGGGGACAGGGGGGTACGAGCAGTACTTC

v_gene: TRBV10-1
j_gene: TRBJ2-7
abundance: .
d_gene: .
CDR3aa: CANQGFFGSYEQYF
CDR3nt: TGCGCCAACCAGGGGTTTTTTGGATCCTACGAGCAGTACTTC

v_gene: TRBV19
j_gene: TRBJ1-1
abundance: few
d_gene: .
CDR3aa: CASSIRVSEAFF
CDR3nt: TGTGCCAGTAGTATCCGGGTGTCTGAAGCTTTCTTT

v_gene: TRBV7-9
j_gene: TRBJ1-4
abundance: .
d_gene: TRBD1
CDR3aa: CASSRTGELFF
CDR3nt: TGTGCCAGCAGCCGAACAGGGGAACTGTTTTTT

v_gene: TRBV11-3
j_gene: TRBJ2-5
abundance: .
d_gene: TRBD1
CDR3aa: CASSPTQGTEKETQYF
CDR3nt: TGTGCCAGCAGCCCGACCCAGGGGACAGAGAAAGAGACCCAGTACTTC